The 24 T cell receptor beta chains presented below share a single source sample, sequenced in a study of blood T cells in healthy people across ages (dated by TCRdb to between 2015 and 2016). The library relied on 5' RACE. The sequencing machine was an Illumina HiSeq 2500. A second PCR of roughly 7 to 11 cycles was performed with a sample-barcoded 5' primer and a J-beta primer mix. TCRdb trimmed the raw reads at Q25, called clones with MiXCR and kept productive beta chains. Rows are combined by CDR3 protein, so each entry shows the most common genes and DNA. Across this sample there are some 920,000 distinct CDR3 sequences, with 45% to 60% seen only once. The top ten clones comprise 20% to 25% of the sample. The sequenced material came from blood. The receptors derive from a woman aged 60 to 75 in good health.

The chain uses TRBV3-1 and TRBJ2-6, with TRBD2 matching over 7 bases. The CDR3 covers 15 residues. Germline-derived CDR1 and CDR2 are LGHDT and YNNKEL (reference sequence). V dropped 7 bases and J dropped 4; count of bases not matched to a gene: 7. The CDR3 is CASTSGGTGANVLTF. The CDR3 DNA follows: TGTGCCAGCACCTCCGGGGGGACCGGGGCCAACGTCCTGACTTTC.

A few counts support this clonotype. The CDR3 coding sequence is TGTGCCAGCAGCGTCGGGACTAGCAGCACAGATACGCAGTATTTT. Amino acids: CASSVGTSSTDTQYF. The V and J genes are TRBV9 and TRBJ2-3; TRBD2 aligns across 9 bases. The J segment lost 0 bases and the V segment lost 2 bases, leaving 1 base of the junction unmatched. CDR3 length equals 15 residues. The V gene's germline CDR1 is SGDLS and CDR2 YYNGEE.

The chain joins TRBV28 to TRBJ1-6, with a weak D call TRBD1 (5 bases). Deletions cut 8 bases from V and 7 bases from J, with 15 bases between. The CDR3 contains 14 residues. Germline-derived CDR1 and CDR2 are MDHEN and SYDVKM. CDR3 nucleotides: TGTGCCAGCGGGTCCAACAGGTGGAATTCACCCCTCCACTTT. Its protein is CASGSNRWNSPLHF. Based on the CDR3 plus reference TRBV28 and TRBJ1-6, the full variable domain is DVKVTQSSRYLVKRTGEKVFLECVQDMDHENMFWYRQDPGLGLRLIYFSYDVKMKEKGDIPEGYSVSREKKERFSLILESASTNQTSMYLCASGSNRWNSPLHFGNGTRLTVT.

This clonotype occurred once. The rearrangement joins TRBV9 to TRBJ2-1; TRBD1 aligns across 8 bases. This CDR3 is built from 16 residues. CDR1 is SGDLS and CDR2 is YYNGEE in the germline V gene. Trimming at V came to 2 bases and at J to 0 bases, leaving 4 bases not matched to a gene. This CDR3 reads CASSVRTGSSYNEQFF. The CDR3 DNA reads as TGTGCCAGCAGCGTGCGGACAGGGAGCTCCTACAATGAGCAGTTCTTC.

This clonotype was seen just once. The V call is TRBV28, the J call TRBJ2-5; the D gene is possibly TRBD2 (7 bases). V gave up 3 bases and J gave up 1 base, with 12 bases separating them. This CDR3 comprises 15 residues. The germline V gene has CDR1 MDHEN and CDR2 SYDVKM. In DNA, the CDR3 is TGTGCCAGCAGTTTTGGGGGGGCGGGCCAAGAGACCCAGTACTTC. This codes for CASSFGGAGQETQYF.

The genes are TRBV6-5 and TRBJ2-1, with 10 bases fitting TRBD2. The CDR3 is made up of 15 amino acids. J was trimmed by 11 bases and V by 6 bases; bases with no gene match: 13. Per the germline V gene, CDR1 is MNHEY and CDR2 is SVGAGI. CDR3 sequence: CASSYLGAGGPKQFF. Written as DNA, the CDR3 is TGTGCCAGCAGCTACCTAGGAGCGGGAGGGCCGAAGCAGTTCTTC.

The V and J genes are TRBV28 and TRBJ1-2; a possible D gene is TRBD1 (6 bases). The CDR3 is 14 amino acids. The V gene's germline CDR1 is MDHEN and CDR2 SYDVKM. Deletions cut 3 bases from V and 4 bases from J, with 12 bases between. The CDR3 DNA reads TGTGCCAGCAGTTTTTCGGGGGCGGGCTATGGCTACACCTTC. It is translated as CASSFSGAGYGYTF.

The chain uses TRBV20-1 and TRBJ2-4; a possible D gene is TRBD1 (5 bases). V lost 1 base, J lost 4 bases, and 5 bases lay in between. This CDR3 is built from 12 residues. Per the germline V gene, CDR1 is DFQATT and CDR2 is SNEGSKA (reference sequence). This CDR3 reads CSARGQKNIQYF. In DNA, the CDR3 is TGCAGTGCTAGAGGACAGAAAAACATTCAGTACTTC.

The chain couples TRBV5-5 to TRBJ2-3; either TRBD1 or TRBD2 may supply D (5 bases each). In germline, CDR1 is SGHKS, CDR2 YYEKEE (reference sequence). With 3 bases removed from V and 5 bases from J, the gap between germline ends came to 19 bases. The CDR3 is 16 amino acids. In DNA, the CDR3 is TGTGCCAGCAGCTCACAAATCGGGACGCGAGTAGATACGCAGTATTTT. Protein product: CASSSQIGTRVDTQYF.

V and J are TRBV20-1 and TRBJ2-7; D gene unclear. V shed 3 bases and J shed 0 bases, with 18 bases lying between them. The CDR3 extends over 16 amino acids. CDR1 and CDR2 from the germline V gene are DFQATT and SNEGSKA (reference sequence). The CDR3 spells CSARVRKQSSSYEQYF. For the CDR3, the DNA is TGCAGTGCTAGGGTTCGGAAACAGTCTTCCTCCTACGAGCAGTACTTC.

The chain links TRBV5-5 to TRBJ2-1; TRBD2 aligns across 8 bases. CDR3 length: 16 amino acids. Germline CDR1 SGHKS, CDR2 YYEKEE (reference sequence). Trimming cost V 4 bases and J 4 bases; bases outside gene matches: 10. The CDR3 sequence is CASSLSGSGLYNEQFF. CDR3 in DNA: TGTGCCAGCAGCCTCAGCGGGAGTGGGCTTTACAATGAGCAGTTCTTC.

This clonotype has just a few counts. This chain joins TRBV3-1 and TRBJ2-7; D is possibly TRBD2 (5 bases). Germline CDR1 LGHDT, CDR2 YNNKEL (reference sequence). Trimming removed 3 bases at V and 0 bases at J, with 9 bases between. This CDR3 comprises 14 residues. In nucleotides, the CDR3 is TGTGCCAGCAGCCAGATTGGGAGCTCCTACGAGCAGTACTTC. Protein: CASSQIGSSYEQYF.

The chain uses TRBV3-1 and TRBJ2-3, with D hard to call. The CDR3 sequence is 13 residues long. The V and J ends lost 3 bases and 5 bases respectively, with 9 bases between them. Per the germline V gene, CDR1 is LGHDT and CDR2 is YNNKEL (reference sequence). The CDR3 loop reads CASSHQLGDTQYF. The DNA of the CDR3 is TGTGCCAGCAGCCACCAGCTAGGAGATACGCAGTATTTT.

The CDR3 spells CASSSHRVGFNEQFF. CDR3 nucleotide sequence: TGTGCCAGCAGCTCCCACAGGGTCGGTTTCAATGAGCAGTTCTTC. The chain recombines TRBV7-9 with TRBJ2-1; perhaps TRBD1 as D (6 bases). Germline V gene sequence: CDR1 SEHNR, CDR2 FQNEAQ (reference sequence). Trimming removed 4 bases at V and 6 bases at J, with 16 bases between. The CDR3 covers 15 residues.

There are a few counts of this clonotype. J is TRBJ2-5 and V is TRBV5-1, with TRBD2 matching 9 bases. CDR1 and CDR2 from the germline V gene are SGHRS and YFSETQ. The CDR3 length is 17 residues. With V trimmed by 4 bases and J by 1 base, 11 bases remained unmatched. CDR3 in amino acids: CASSPPGLADAQETQYF. DNA for the CDR3: TGCGCCAGCAGCCCGCCGGGACTAGCAGACGCCCAAGAGACCCAGTACTTC.

This sequence joins TRBV7-8 and TRBJ2-1, with 9 bases fitting TRBD2. Germline CDR1 reads SGHVS; CDR2 reads FQNEAQ. Trimming took 1 base from V and 12 from J; bases not matched to a gene: 4. The CDR3 totals 13 residues. In nucleotides, the CDR3 is TGTGCCAGCAGCTTAGGCGGACTAGCGAGGCAGTTCTTC. Its protein is CASSLGGLARQFF.

The chain has TRBV7-2 and TRBJ2-4; 8 bases match TRBD2. CDR3 size: 14 residues. V dropped 7 bases and J dropped 2; count of bases not matched to a gene: 4. Germline V CDR1 and CDR2: SGHTA, FQGNSA. The DNA for the CDR3 is TGTGCCAGCAACCGGGAGGGGTCCAAAAACATTCAGTACTTC. Its translation is CASNREGSKNIQYF.

About this clonotype: One end of the junction varies from germline; a read error may be responsible. The CDR3 here is CASSLAGGPYNDQFF. CDR3 DNA: TGCGCCAGCAGCTTAGCGGGAGGGCCCTACAATGATCAGTTCTTC. The genes are TRBV5-1 and TRBJ2-1; 10 positions match TRBD2. CDR1 SGHRS and CDR2 YFSETQ come from the germline V gene. The CDR3 runs 15 residues.

The V gene is TRBV20-1, the J gene TRBJ2-1, with D perhaps TRBD1 or TRBD2 (7 bases each). The CDR3 has 14 amino acids. V lost 6 bases and J 4 bases, leaving 16 bases between the germline ends. CDR1 is DFQATT and CDR2 is SNEGSKA in the germline V gene (reference sequence). The CDR3 loop is CSAEGGTAYNEQFF. The CDR3 DNA follows: TGCAGTGCCGAGGGGGGGACAGCTTACAATGAGCAGTTCTTC.

On this clonotype itself: This clone may be a read error of a much larger clone one base away. The chain uses TRBV20-1 and TRBJ1-2; 10 nucleotides match TRBD1. This CDR3 is built from 13 residues. Germline CDR1 is DFQATT and CDR2 is SNEGSKA (reference sequence). Unmatched junction bases numbered 7, after V lost 4 bases and J lost 8 bases. The CDR3 bases are TGCAGTGCTACTCGACAGGGGGCTGGAGGCTACACCTTC. Protein sequence: CSATRQGAGGYTF.

The chain is built from TRBV6-6 and TRBJ2-7; D not certain. The closer fit of TRBJ2-1 to the DNA end suggests the J call may be wrong. This CDR3 region has 14 residues. The germline V gene encodes CDR1 MNHNY and CDR2 SVGAGI (reference sequence). This CDR3 reads CASSYRDAYNEQFF. The CDR3 nucleotides read TGTGCCAGCAGTTACCGTGACGCTTACAATGAGCAGTTCTTC.

This rearrangement joins TRBV30 to TRBJ2-5; D assignment may be TRBD1 or TRBD2 (6 bases each). Trimming took 2 bases from V and 11 from J, leaving 21 bases between them. This CDR3 region has 14 residues. CDR1 GTSNPN and CDR2 SVGIG come from the germline V gene (reference sequence). CDR3 sequence reads: CAWSLGGLHNEQYF. As DNA, the CDR3 is TGTGCCTGGAGTCTAGGGGGGCTACACAATGAACAGTACTTC.

In its sample, this clonotype was seen a few times. The CDR3 DNA reads as TGCAGTGCTAGATCTGAGGGGGTCTCCTACAATGAGCAGTTCTTC. Protein product: CSARSEGVSYNEQFF. V is TRBV20-1 and J is TRBJ2-1, with D tentatively TRBD1 (6 bases). There are 15 residues in the CDR3. The germline V gene encodes CDR1 DFQATT and CDR2 SNEGSKA (reference sequence). Trimming left V 2 bases short and J 0 bases short, with 11 bases between.

This chain joins TRBV6-2 or TRBV6-3 and TRBJ2-1; D may correspond to TRBD1 or TRBD2 (5 bases each). CDR3 length: 18 amino acids. V was pared by 3 bases and J by 5 bases, with 23 bases between. In germline, CDR1 is MNHEY, CDR2 SVGEGT. The CDR3 is CASSYWPPRDPTDNEQFF. In DNA, the CDR3 is TGTGCCAGCAGTTATTGGCCTCCCAGGGACCCAACCGACAATGAGCAGTTCTTC.